The table lists the clone carrying this TCR beta chain with many counts. Antigen specificity is unknown. This sample stems from a study of early T cells in non-severe SARS-CoV-2 infection. General study results and limits: VDJdb matching favored anti-spike CD8 responses, missing private and CD4 specificities.

Attached unique molecular identifiers marked individual cDNA molecules. One entry per CDR3 protein results from TCRdb running MiXCR on the 5' RACE reads. The sample carries around 98,000 distinct CDR3 sequences, approximately 10% recorded once. V lost 2 bases and J 5 bases, leaving 12 bases between the germline ends. This CDR3 has 14 amino acids. CDR1 KGHSH and CDR2 LQKENI come from the germline V gene. This clonotype originated in an adult who was a healthcare worker with PCR-confirmed SARS-CoV-2 infection or an uninfected control (not recorded which). The chain is built from TRBV18 and TRBJ1-1, with D perhaps TRBD1 (5 bases). Sequencing was carried out using whole blood. CDR3 DNA sequence: TGTGCCAGCTCACCAGCAGAGGGGCGGACTGAAGCTTTCTTT. This sequence encodes CASSPAEGRTEAFF.